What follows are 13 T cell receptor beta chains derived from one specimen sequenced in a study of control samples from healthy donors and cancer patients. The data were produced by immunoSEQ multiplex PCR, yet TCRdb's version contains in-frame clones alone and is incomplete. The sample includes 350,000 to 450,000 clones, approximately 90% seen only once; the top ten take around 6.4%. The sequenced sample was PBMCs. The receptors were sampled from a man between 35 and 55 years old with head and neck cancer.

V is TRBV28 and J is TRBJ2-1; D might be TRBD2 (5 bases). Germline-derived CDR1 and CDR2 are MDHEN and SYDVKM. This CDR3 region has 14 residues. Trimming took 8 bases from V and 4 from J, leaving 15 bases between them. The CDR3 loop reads CASHFGLQYNEQFF. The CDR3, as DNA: TGTGCCAGCCATTTCGGACTCCAATACAATGAGCAGTTCTTC.

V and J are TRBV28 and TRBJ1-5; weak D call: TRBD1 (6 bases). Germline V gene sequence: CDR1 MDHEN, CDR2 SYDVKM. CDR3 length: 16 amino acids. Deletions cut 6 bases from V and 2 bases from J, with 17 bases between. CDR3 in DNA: TGTGCCAGCAGGATGGGGGGCCCTAGTGGCAATCAGCCCCAGCATTTT. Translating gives CASRMGGPSGNQPQHF.

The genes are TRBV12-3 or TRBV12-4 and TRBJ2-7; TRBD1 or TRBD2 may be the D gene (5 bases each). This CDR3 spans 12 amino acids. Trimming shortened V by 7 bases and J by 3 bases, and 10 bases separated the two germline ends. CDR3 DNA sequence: TGTGCCAGCAAGGGACGGAACTACGAGCAGTACTTC. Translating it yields CASKGRNYEQYF.

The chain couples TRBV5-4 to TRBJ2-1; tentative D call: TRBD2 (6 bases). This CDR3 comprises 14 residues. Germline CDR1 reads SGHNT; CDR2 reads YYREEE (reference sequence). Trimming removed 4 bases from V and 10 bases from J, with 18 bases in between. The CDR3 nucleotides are TGTGCCAGCAGCCACCTGGGGGGACTCCCGGAGCAGTTCTTC. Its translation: CASSHLGGLPEQFF.

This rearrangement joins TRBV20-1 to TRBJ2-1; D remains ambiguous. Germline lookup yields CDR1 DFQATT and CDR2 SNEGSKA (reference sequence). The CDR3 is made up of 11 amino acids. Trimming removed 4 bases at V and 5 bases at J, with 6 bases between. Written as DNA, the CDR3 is TGCAGTGCTACTGGGGACAATGAGCAGTTCTTC. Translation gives CSATGDNEQFF.

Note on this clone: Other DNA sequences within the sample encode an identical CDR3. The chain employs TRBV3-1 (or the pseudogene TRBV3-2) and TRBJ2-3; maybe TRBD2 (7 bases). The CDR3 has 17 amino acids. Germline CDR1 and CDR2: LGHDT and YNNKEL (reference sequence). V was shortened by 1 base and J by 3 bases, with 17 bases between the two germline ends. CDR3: CASSQAGGQGWTDTQYF. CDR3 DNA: TGTGCCAGCAGCCAAGCCGGGGGGCAGGGGTGGACAGATACGCAGTATTTT.

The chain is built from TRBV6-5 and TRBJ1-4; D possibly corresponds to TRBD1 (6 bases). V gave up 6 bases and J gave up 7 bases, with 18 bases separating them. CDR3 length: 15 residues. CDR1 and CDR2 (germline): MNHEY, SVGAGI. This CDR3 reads CASSILSGGGEKLFF. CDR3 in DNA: TGTGCCAGCAGCATACTTTCGGGGGGCGGTGAAAAACTGTTTTTT.

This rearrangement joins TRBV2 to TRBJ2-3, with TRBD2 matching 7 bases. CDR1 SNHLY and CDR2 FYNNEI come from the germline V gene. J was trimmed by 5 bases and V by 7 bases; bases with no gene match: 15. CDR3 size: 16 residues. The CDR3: CASKRQGGAKGDTQYF. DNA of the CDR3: TGTGCCAGCAAAAGGCAGGGAGGGGCGAAGGGAGATACGCAGTATTTT.

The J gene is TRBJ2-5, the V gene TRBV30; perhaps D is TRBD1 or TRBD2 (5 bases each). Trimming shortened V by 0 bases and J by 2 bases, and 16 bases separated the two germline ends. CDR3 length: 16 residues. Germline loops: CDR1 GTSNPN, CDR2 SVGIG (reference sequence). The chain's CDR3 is CAWSVGSLWGQETQYF. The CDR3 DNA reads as TGTGCCTGGAGTGTAGGTTCATTGTGGGGGCAAGAGACCCAGTACTTC.

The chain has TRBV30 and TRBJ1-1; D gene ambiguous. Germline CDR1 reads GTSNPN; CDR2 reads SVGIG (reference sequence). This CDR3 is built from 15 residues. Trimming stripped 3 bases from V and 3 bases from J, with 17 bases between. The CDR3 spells CAWSQPSSGYTEAFF. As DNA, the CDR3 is TGTGCCTGGAGCCAACCGTCAAGTGGGTACACTGAAGCTTTCTTT.

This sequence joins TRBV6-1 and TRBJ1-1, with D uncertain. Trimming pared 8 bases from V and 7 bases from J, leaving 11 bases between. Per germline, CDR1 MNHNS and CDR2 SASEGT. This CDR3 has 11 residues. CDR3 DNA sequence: TGTGCCAGCTGGGTAGGTGTTGAAGCTTTCTTT. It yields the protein CASWVGVEAFF.

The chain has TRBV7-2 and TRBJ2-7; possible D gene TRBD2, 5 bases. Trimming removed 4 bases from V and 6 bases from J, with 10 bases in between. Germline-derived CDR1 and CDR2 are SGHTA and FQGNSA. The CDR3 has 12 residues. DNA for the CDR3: TGTGCCAGCAGCTCCCTTCTAGCCGAGCAGTACTTC. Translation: CASSSLLAEQYF.

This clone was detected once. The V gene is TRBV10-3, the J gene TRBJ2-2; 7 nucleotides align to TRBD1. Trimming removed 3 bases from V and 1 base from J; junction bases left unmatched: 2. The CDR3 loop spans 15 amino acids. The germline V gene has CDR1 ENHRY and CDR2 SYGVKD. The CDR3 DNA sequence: TGTGCCATCAGTGAAAACAGGGGGAACACCGGGGAGCTGTTTTTT. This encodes CAISENRGNTGELFF.